This T cell receptor (beta chain) is from a study of T cells expressing NK-cell markers. Study as a whole: All TCR beta repertoires analysed originated from sorted CD3+CD56+NKG2C+, CD3+CD56+NKG2C- and CD3+CD56-NKG2C+ T cells. Among eight sequenced donors, seven carried HCMV seropositivity while one was seronegative.

The CDR3 has 18 residues. Germline loops: CDR1 SGHDN, CDR2 FVKESK. TCRdb re-called the 5' RACE reads and gives one entry per CDR3 protein, without DNA. The sample table sets out some 460,000 distinct CDR3 sequences. Overall study results and limits: In a group of several donors, dominant NKG2C+ clonotypes represented about 1.0-7.0% of CD8+ T cells.

Details on this clonotype: As yet, its antigen is unknown.

Sequenced material: blood T cells: a sorted CD56 or NKG2C T cell subset, CD4+ or CD8+ T cells, or bulk PBMC T cells (not recorded which). The sequence derives from a woman aged 50 to 65 in good health. The V and J genes are TRBV14 and TRBJ1-1. The CDR3 sequence is CASSQESRPSRYGTEAFF.